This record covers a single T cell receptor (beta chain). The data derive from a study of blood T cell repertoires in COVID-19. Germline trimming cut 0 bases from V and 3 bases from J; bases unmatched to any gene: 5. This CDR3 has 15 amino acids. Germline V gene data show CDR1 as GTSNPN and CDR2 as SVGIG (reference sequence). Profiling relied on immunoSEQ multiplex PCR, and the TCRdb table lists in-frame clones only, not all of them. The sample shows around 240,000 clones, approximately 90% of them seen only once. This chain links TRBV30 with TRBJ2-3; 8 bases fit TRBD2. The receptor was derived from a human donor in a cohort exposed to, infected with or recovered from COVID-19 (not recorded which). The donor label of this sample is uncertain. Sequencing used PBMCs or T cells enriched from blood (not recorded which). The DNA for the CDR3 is TGTGCCTGGAGTGTAAGCCTAGCGGGTACAGATACGCAGTATTTT. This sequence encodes CAWSVSLAGTDTQYF.